The 4 T cell receptor beta chains listed next were all sequenced from one sample in a study of blood T cell repertoires in COVID-19. Sequenced by immunoSEQ multiplex PCR; TCRdb stores in-frame clones only, minus some. The sample lists about 100,000 clones, 90% occurring once. The sample taken for sequencing was peripheral blood. The origin of the receptors is a man aged 50 or older with acute or convalescent COVID-19.

This chain connects TRBV7-2 to TRBJ2-7; TRBD2 aligns across 11 bases. CDR1 is SGHTA, CDR2 FQGNSA, per germline. The ends lost 5 bases at V and 1 base at J; junction bases unmatched: 4. CDR3 length equals 15 residues. The DNA for the CDR3 is TGTGCCAGCAGCCTTCTAGCGGGAGGTTCCTACGAGCAGTACTTC. Encoded protein: CASSLLAGGSYEQYF.

V gene TRBV6-5 combines with J gene TRBJ2-2; TRBD1 aligns across 9 bases. Germline lookup yields CDR1 MNHEY and CDR2 SVGAGI. The length of the CDR3 is 14 residues. V gave up 6 bases and J gave up 7 bases; unmatched junction bases: 6. The CDR3 protein is CASSRDRAFGELFF. DNA for the CDR3: TGTGCCAGCAGCCGGGACAGGGCATTCGGGGAGCTGTTTTTT.

The chain joins TRBV5-1 to TRBJ2-1, with 7 nucleotides matching TRBD2. This CDR3 is built from 16 residues. CDR1 SGHRS and CDR2 YFSETQ come from the germline V gene. V was pared by 0 bases and J by 2 bases, with 5 bases of the junction left unmatched. In DNA form, the CDR3 reads TGCGCCAGCAGCTTGGACGGCGGGAGTCCCTACAATGAGCAGTTCTTC. It specifies CASSLDGGSPYNEQFF.

This chain's CDR3 is CAGQGLGTEAFF. The CDR3 DNA sequence: TGTGCCGGCCAGGGTTTGGGCACTGAAGCTTTCTTT. This chain links TRBV19 with TRBJ1-1, with D tentatively TRBD1 (5 bases). Germline V CDR1 and CDR2: LNHDA, SQIVND (reference sequence). V was clipped by 11 bases and J by 4 bases, with 14 bases between them. The CDR3 is 12 residues long.